One and the same sample provided the 20 T cell receptor beta chains below, sequenced in a study of blood T cell repertoires in COVID-19. Produced via immunoSEQ multiplex PCR; TCRdb's table is partial and in-frame only. The table has 200,000 to 250,000 clones, approximately 78% seen once. The sequencing sample was made of peripheral blood. Every receptor here comes from an elderly woman with acute or convalescent COVID-19.

The gene calls are TRBV5-1 and TRBJ1-4, with TRBD1 matching 7 bases. Germline V CDR1 and CDR2: SGHRS, YFSETQ. CDR3 length: 16 amino acids. After removal of 4 bases from V and 8 bases from J, the junction contained 14 bases not matched to a gene. For the CDR3, the DNA is TGCGCCAGCAGCCCCGGAGGAGGGACAGTAGGGGAAAAACTGTTTTTT. It codes for CASSPGGGTVGEKLFF.

This chain links TRBV2 with TRBJ1-1; 12 nucleotides align to TRBD1. This CDR3 region has 14 residues. V lost 5 bases to trimming and J lost 9 bases; unmatched junction nucleotides: 7. Germline V lookup: CDR1 SNHLY, CDR2 FYNNEI. The CDR3 is CASSRGQGALQAFF. In DNA, the CDR3 is TGTGCCAGCAGTCGGGGACAGGGGGCTCTTCAAGCTTTCTTT.

The rearrangement joins TRBV3-1 (or the pseudogene TRBV3-2) to TRBJ2-1; 9 positions match TRBD2. V lost 4 bases and J lost 6; bases outside the gene matches: 7. The CDR3 is made up of 15 amino acids. In germline, CDR1 is LGHDT, CDR2 YNNKEL (reference sequence). In DNA, the CDR3 is TGTGCCAGCAGCCGGACTAGCGTGAGGGTCAATGAGCAGTTCTTC. It encodes CASSRTSVRVNEQFF.

The table lists this clone with a count of one. This chain links TRBV7-3 with TRBJ2-5; 8 nucleotides match TRBD2. This CDR3 comprises 16 residues. With V trimmed by 2 bases and J by 5 bases, 10 bases remained unmatched. Germline V gene sequence: CDR1 SGHTA, CDR2 FQGTGA. The CDR3 is CASSLVGGLAGETQYF. CDR3 bases: TGTGCCAGCAGCTTAGTTGGCGGACTAGCCGGGGAGACCCAGTACTTC.

The V gene is TRBV12-5, the J gene TRBJ1-6; D remains ambiguous. The CDR3 length is 15 residues. CDR1 and CDR2 from the germline V gene are LGHNT and FRNRAP. The germline V and J ends were trimmed by 0 bases and 8 bases, with 11 bases remaining between them. The CDR3 reads CASGLVSTGDSPLHF. CDR3 DNA sequence: TGTGCTAGTGGTTTGGTATCCACGGGTGATTCACCCCTCCACTTT.

The V call is TRBV5-1, the J call TRBJ1-4; 10 nucleotides align to TRBD1. V dropped 3 bases and J dropped 8; count of bases not matched to a gene: 4. CDR1 SGHRS and CDR2 YFSETQ come from the germline V gene. The CDR3 covers 14 residues. The CDR3 region is CASSYGTGDEKLFF. Here the CDR3 DNA reads TGCGCCAGCAGCTACGGGACAGGGGACGAAAAACTGTTTTTT. The variable domain in full, completed from reference TRBV5-1 and TRBJ1-4, reads KAGVTQTPRYLIKTRGQQVTLSCSPISGHRSVSWYQQTPGQGLQFLFEYFSETQRNKGNFPGRFSGRQFSNSRSEMNVSTLELGDSALYLCASSYGTGDEKLFFGSGTQLSVL.

The chain couples TRBV4-1 to TRBJ1-2; TRBD1 matches 7 bases. CDR3 length: 15 amino acids. Germline values: CDR1 MGHRA, CDR2 YSYEKL. The V segment lost 4 bases and the J segment 3 bases; nucleotides outside the gene matches: 8. CDR3 coding DNA: TGCGCCAGCAGCCGAGGACAGGTAGCATACTATGGCTACACCTTC. Protein: CASSRGQVAYYGYTF.

This clone turned up a few times. The chain links TRBV27 to TRBJ2-5, with 12 bases lining up with TRBD2. This CDR3 is 16 amino acids long. Germline assignment: CDR1 MNHEY and CDR2 SMNVEV (reference sequence). The V segment lost 7 bases and the J segment 5 bases; nucleotides outside the gene matches: 11. This chain's CDR3 is CASKRKLAGGSETQYF. The CDR3 nucleotides read TGTGCCAGCAAACGGAAACTAGCGGGAGGAAGTGAGACCCAGTACTTC.

CDR3 residues: CASSLTPGDYGYTF. CDR3 nucleotides: TGTGCCAGCAGCTTAACACCAGGGGACTATGGCTACACCTTC. This chain joins TRBV7-3 and TRBJ1-2; TRBD1 is a possible D gene (6 bases). This CDR3 spans 14 amino acids. Trimming shortened V by 0 bases and J by 3 bases, and 8 bases separated the two germline ends. Germline values: CDR1 SGHTA, CDR2 FQGTGA.

The chain couples TRBV28 to TRBJ1-2, with D possibly being TRBD1 (5 bases). Per the germline V gene, CDR1 is MDHEN and CDR2 is SYDVKM. This CDR3 is 13 amino acids long. V lost 4 bases, J lost 3 bases, and 9 bases lay in between. The CDR3 DNA sequence: TGTGCCAGCAGTTCCTCGACAGACTATGGCTACACCTTC. Its protein is CASSSSTDYGYTF.

The chain carries TRBV2 and TRBJ2-6; 9 positions match TRBD1. V lost 5 bases to trimming and J lost 3 bases; unmatched junction nucleotides: 17. The CDR3 contains 20 residues. Germline V gene data show CDR1 as SNHLY and CDR2 as FYNNEI. The CDR3 loop is CASSFPPGQGSLSGANVLTF. The CDR3 DNA sequence: TGTGCCAGCAGTTTTCCCCCGGGACAGGGCTCCCTCAGTGGGGCCAACGTCCTGACTTTC.

This chain joins TRBV4-2 and TRBJ2-1, with D perhaps TRBD1 (6 bases). Trimming took 0 bases from V and 3 from J, leaving 12 bases between them. CDR3 length equals 16 residues. CDR1 LGHNA and CDR2 YNFKEQ come from the germline V gene. DNA for the CDR3: TGTGCCAGCAGCCAAGACGTGGGGGACAACTACAATGAGCAGTTCTTC. Its protein product is CASSQDVGDNYNEQFF.

This clone was counted a single time. The rearrangement links TRBV6-5 to TRBJ2-2, with 7 bases fitting TRBD2. V lost 8 bases to trimming and J lost 8 bases; unmatched junction nucleotides: 11. The CDR3 extends over 14 amino acids. Germline V CDR1 and CDR2: MNHEY, SVGAGI. CDR3 protein: CASGSGGGRGELFF. In DNA form, the CDR3 reads TGTGCCAGCGGATCGGGAGGAGGGAGGGGGGAGCTGTTTTTT.

The chain has TRBV7-2 and TRBJ1-2; tentatively, D is TRBD1 (6 bases). The CDR3 sequence is 15 residues long. Germline V gives CDR1 SGHTA, CDR2 FQGNSA. Trimming cost V 5 bases and J 0 bases, with 13 bases left between them. The CDR3 sequence: CASSPVRGTNYGYTF. In nucleotides, the CDR3 is TGTGCCAGCAGCCCAGTCAGGGGCACTAACTATGGCTACACCTTC.

The chain carries TRBV19 and TRBJ1-2; D is perhaps TRBD1 (5 bases). Looked up from germline, CDR1 is LNHDA and CDR2 is SQIVND (reference sequence). Trimming shortened V by 3 bases and J by 3 bases, and 11 bases separated the two germline ends. The CDR3 runs 14 residues. In DNA, the CDR3 is TGTGCCAGTAGTATGGCGACAGTGGACTATGGCTACACCTTC. Protein sequence: CASSMATVDYGYTF.

The rearrangement uses TRBV5-6 and TRBJ1-5, with D perhaps matching TRBD1 (6 bases). The germline gives CDR1 SGHDT, CDR2 YYEEEE. The CDR3 contains 15 residues. The V and J ends lost 3 bases and 4 bases respectively, with 14 bases between them. The DNA of the CDR3 is TGTGCCAGCAGCTCCGTTAGGACAGATAATCAGCCCCAGCATTTT. Amino acid sequence: CASSSVRTDNQPQHF.

The chain has TRBV28 and TRBJ1-2; 11 bases line up with TRBD1. V was pared by 6 bases and J by 8 bases, with 11 bases of the junction left unmatched. The germline V gene encodes CDR1 MDHEN and CDR2 SYDVKM. The CDR3 has 15 residues. CDR3 nucleotides: TGTGCCAGCAGACCGGGGGACAGGGGGTTGAGGGGCTACACCTTC. Translating it yields CASRPGDRGLRGYTF.

J is TRBJ1-5 and V is TRBV28; no clear D. The CDR3 has 18 residues. CDR1 MDHEN and CDR2 SYDVKM come from the germline V gene. Trimming stripped 5 bases from V and 0 bases from J, with 20 bases between. The DNA for the CDR3 is TGTGCCAGCAGTGTGGGTCATCCCGGCGGGATTAGCAATCAGCCCCAGCATTTT. The encoded protein is CASSVGHPGGISNQPQHF.

The chain recombines TRBV7-2 with TRBJ1-5, with 7 nucleotides matching TRBD1. Germline CDR1 reads SGHTA; CDR2 reads FQGNSA. This CDR3 comprises 15 residues. V trimming: 5 bases; J trimming: 6 bases; junction bases outside the gene matches: 10. CDR3 bases: TGTGCCAGCAGCCCGGGCGGACAGGTGGCTCAGCCCCAGCATTTT. As protein: CASSPGGQVAQPQHF.

The chain combines TRBV10-1 with TRBJ1-6; D unresolved. CDR1 is WNHNN and CDR2 is SYGVQD in the germline V gene (reference sequence). Trimming left V 6 bases short and J 6 bases short, with 9 bases between. CDR3 length: 13 residues. For the CDR3, the DNA is TGCGCCAGCAGAAAGCGGGGTAATTCACCCCTCCACTTT. This encodes CASRKRGNSPLHF.